This section outlines one T cell receptor beta chain sequence together with its context. The antigen remains undetermined. No glioblastoma patient carried an isocitrate dehydrogenase mutation. Up to about 2 ug genomic DNA was used for TCRB CDR3 amplification. Produced via immunoSEQ multiplex PCR; TCRdb's table is partial and in-frame only. This sample has fewer than 85,000 clones; about four fifths occur once, and the top ten carry around 2.3%. Per germline, CDR1 PRHDT and CDR2 FYEKMQ (reference sequence). The V and J ends lost 4 bases and 4 bases, in that order; junction bases with no gene match: 2. The CDR3 extends over 13 amino acids. This record belongs to a study of glioma-infiltrating T cells after dendritic cell vaccination. Study-wide results and limits: Complete blood and tumor specimen sets were limited to few patients.

The receptor was derived from a human donor with glioblastoma. This chain links TRBV13 with TRBJ2-5; 8 nucleotides agree with TRBD2. This specimen consisted of blood, obtained before dendritic cell vaccination. The CDR3 protein is CASSWSGRETQYF. For the CDR3, the DNA is TGTGCCAGCAGCTGGAGCGGGAGAGAGACCCAGTACTTC.